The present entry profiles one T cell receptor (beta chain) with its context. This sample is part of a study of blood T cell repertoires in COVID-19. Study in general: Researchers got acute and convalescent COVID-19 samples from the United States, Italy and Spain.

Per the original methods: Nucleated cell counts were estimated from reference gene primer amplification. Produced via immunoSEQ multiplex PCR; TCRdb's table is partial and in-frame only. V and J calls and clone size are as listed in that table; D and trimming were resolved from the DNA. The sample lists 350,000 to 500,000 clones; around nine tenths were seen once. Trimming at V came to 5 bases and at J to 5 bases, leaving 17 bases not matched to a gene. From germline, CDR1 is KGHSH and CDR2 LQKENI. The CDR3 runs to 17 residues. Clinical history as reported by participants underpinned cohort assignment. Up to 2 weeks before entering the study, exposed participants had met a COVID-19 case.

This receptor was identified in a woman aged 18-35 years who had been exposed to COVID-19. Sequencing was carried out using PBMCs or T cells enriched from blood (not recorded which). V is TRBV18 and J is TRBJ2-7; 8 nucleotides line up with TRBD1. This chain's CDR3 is CASSTGDWTGNKNEQYF. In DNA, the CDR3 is TGTGCCAGCTCAACGGGGGATTGGACAGGGAATAAGAACGAGCAGTACTTC. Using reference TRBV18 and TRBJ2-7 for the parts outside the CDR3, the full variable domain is NAGVMQNPRHLVRRRGQEARLRCSPMKGHSHVYWYRQLPEEGLKFMVYLQKENIIDESGMPKERFSAEFPKEGPSILRIQQVVRGDSAAYFCASSTGDWTGNKNEQYFGPGTRLTVT.